The TCR beta chain under discussion was sequenced for a study of shared clonotypes between healthy human individuals. Points from the study as a whole: When naive CD4 clonotypes were compared across a handful of donors, 4% to 6.5% were shared. What naive subsets generally showed was a larger estimated richness than memory subsets showed. Clonotype sharing among the donors was expected to vary with sequencing depth.

Running of the assay took place at deep level. Some clones are missing from TCRdb's copy, which holds only in-frame ones; the method was immunoSEQ multiplex PCR. There are some 630,000 clones in the sample; roughly 78% occur only once, and less than 2% lies in the top ten. Remarks on this clone: Its antigen remains unknown.

The germline V and J ends were trimmed by 4 bases and 3 bases, with 11 bases remaining between them. Germline-derived CDR1 and CDR2 are SGHRS and YFSETQ. This CDR3 contains 13 residues. This receptor was obtained from a woman under 40 in good health. Sample: memory CD4+ T cells sorted from blood. Regarding subset: CD45RA-negative fraction. This rearrangement joins TRBV5-1 to TRBJ2-7, with D hard to call. The CDR3 spells CASSISTSYEQYF. The DNA for the CDR3 is TGCGCCAGCAGCATCTCGACAAGCTACGAGCAGTACTTC.